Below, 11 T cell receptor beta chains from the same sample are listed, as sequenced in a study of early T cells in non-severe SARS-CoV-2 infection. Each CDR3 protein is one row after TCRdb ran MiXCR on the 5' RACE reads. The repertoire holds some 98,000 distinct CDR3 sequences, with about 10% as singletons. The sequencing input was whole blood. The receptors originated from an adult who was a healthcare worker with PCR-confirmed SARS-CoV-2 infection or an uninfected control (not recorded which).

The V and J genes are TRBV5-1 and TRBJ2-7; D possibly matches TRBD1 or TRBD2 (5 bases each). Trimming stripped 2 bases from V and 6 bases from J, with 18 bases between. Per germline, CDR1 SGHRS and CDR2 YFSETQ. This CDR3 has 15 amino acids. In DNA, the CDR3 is TGCGCCAGCAGCTTAGGACCCGGGACCCCGGGCGAGCAGTACTTC. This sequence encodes CASSLGPGTPGEQYF.

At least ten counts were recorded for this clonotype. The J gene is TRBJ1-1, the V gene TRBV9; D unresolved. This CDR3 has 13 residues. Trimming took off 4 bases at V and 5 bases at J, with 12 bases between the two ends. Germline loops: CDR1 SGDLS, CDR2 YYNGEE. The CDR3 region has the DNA TGTGCCAGCAGCCCCCAGTGGGGTACTGAAGCTTTCTTT. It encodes CASSPQWGTEAFF.

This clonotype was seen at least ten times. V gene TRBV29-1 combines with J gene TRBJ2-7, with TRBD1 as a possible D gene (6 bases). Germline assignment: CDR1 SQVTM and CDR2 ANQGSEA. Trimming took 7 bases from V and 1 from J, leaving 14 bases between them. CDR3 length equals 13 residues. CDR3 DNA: TGCAGCGCTTTCACAGGGATTTCCTACGAGCAGTACTTC. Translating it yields CSAFTGISYEQYF.

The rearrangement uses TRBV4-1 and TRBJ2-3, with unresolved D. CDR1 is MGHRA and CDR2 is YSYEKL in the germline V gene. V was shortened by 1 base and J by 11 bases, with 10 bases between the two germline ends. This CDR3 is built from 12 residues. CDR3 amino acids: CASSQVGKWQYF. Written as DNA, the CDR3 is TGCGCCAGCAGCCAAGTTGGGAAGTGGCAGTATTTT.

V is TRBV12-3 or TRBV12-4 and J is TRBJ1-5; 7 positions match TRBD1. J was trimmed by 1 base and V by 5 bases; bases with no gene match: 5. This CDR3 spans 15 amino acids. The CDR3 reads CASSVTGESNQPQHF. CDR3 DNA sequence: TGTGCCAGCAGTGTAACAGGGGAAAGCAATCAGCCCCAGCATTTT.

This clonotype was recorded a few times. CDR3 DNA sequence: TGCAGCGTTGGTCGGACAGGGCAAAGAGGCTACACCTTC. Its translation: CSVGRTGQRGYTF. The chain links TRBV29-1 to TRBJ1-2; TRBD1 agrees at 8 bases. The CDR3 consists of 13 residues. V shed 4 bases, J shed 8 bases, and the junction held 9 bases outside the gene matches. Germline V gene data show CDR1 as SQVTM and CDR2 as ANQGSEA.

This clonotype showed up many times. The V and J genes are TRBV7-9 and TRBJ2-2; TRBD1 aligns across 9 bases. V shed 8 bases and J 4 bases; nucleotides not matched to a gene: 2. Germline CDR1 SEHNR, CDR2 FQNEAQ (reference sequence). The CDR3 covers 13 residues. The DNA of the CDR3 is TGTGCCAGCGGGACAGGGAGCACCGGGGAGCTGTTTTTT. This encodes CASGTGSTGELFF. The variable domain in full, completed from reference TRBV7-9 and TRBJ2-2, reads DTGVSQNPRHKITKRGQNVTFRCDPISEHNRLYWYRQTLGQGPEFLTYFQNEAQLEKSRLLSDRFSAERPKGSFSTLEIQRTEQGDSAMYLCASGTGSTGELFFGEGSRLTVL.

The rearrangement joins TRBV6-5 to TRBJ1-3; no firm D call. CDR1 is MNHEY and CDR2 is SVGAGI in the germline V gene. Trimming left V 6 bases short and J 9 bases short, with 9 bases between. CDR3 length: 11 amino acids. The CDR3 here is CASSSLTTIYF. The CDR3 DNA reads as TGTGCCAGCAGCTCCCTCACCACCATATATTTT.

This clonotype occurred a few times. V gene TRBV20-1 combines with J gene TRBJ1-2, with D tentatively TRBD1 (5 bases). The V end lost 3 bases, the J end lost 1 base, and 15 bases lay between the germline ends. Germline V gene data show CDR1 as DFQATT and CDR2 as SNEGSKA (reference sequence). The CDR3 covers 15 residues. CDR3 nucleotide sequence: TGCAGTGCTAGGGGAGGAGACAGCAATAACTATGGCTACACCTTC. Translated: CSARGGDSNNYGYTF.

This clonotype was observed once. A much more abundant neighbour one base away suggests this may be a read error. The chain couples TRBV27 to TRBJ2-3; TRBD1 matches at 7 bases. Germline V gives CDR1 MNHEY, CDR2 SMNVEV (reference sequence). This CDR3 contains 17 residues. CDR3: CTSKAEDYRGGTDTQYF. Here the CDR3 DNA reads TGTACCAGCAAAGCCGAGGATTACAGGGGTGGCACAGATACGCAGTATTTT.

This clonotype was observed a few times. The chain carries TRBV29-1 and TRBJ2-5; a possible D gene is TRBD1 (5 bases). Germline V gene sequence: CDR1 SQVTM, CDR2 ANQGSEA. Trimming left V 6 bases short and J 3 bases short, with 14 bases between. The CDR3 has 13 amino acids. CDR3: CSVSGYPKETQYF. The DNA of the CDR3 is TGCAGCGTATCAGGGTATCCTAAAGAGACCCAGTACTTC. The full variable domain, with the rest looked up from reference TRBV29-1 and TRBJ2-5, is SAVISQKPSRDICQRGTSLTIQCQVDSQVTMMFWYRQQPGQSLTLIATANQGSEATYESGFVIDKFPISRPNLTFSTLTVSNMSPEDSSIYLCSVSGYPKETQYFGPGTRLLVL.